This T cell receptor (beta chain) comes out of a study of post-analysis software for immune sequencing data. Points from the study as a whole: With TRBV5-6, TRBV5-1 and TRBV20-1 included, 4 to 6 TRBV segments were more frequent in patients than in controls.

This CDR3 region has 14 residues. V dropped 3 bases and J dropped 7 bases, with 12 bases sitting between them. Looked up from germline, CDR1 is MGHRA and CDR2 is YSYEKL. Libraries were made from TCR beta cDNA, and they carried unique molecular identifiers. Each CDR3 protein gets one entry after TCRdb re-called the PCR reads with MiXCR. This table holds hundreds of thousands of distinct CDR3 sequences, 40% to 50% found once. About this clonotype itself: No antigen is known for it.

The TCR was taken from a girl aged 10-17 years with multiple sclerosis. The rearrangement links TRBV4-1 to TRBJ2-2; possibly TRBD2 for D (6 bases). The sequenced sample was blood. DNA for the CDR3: TGCGCCAGCAGCCAGGCCACTAGCTTCGGGGAGCTGTTTTTT. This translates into CASSQATSFGELFF.